This TCR beta chain stems from a study of T cell responses to AZD1222 COVID-19 vaccine. Regarding the study as a whole: Seropositive status at baseline applied to only a handful of AZD1222 recipients.

Data came from immunoSEQ multiplex PCR; TCRdb stores just in-frame clones and leaves some out. The data show 150,000 to 200,000 clones, with 94% seen just once and about 9% held by the top ten. Germline loops: CDR1 SGHTA, CDR2 FQGNSA. CDR3 length equals 17 residues. V lost 1 base and J 0 bases, leaving 12 bases between the germline ends. Turning to this clone: Its antigen is as yet unknown.

The chain has TRBV7-2 and TRBJ1-4; D might be TRBD1 (6 bases). The TCR originated in an adult in good health. The material sequenced was peripheral blood, taken on day 0 of AZD1222 vaccination. CDR3 sequence (DNA): TGTGCCAGCAGCTTAGGGACAGCCATTGCAACTAATGAAAAACTGTTTTTT. Encoded protein: CASSLGTAIATNEKLFF.